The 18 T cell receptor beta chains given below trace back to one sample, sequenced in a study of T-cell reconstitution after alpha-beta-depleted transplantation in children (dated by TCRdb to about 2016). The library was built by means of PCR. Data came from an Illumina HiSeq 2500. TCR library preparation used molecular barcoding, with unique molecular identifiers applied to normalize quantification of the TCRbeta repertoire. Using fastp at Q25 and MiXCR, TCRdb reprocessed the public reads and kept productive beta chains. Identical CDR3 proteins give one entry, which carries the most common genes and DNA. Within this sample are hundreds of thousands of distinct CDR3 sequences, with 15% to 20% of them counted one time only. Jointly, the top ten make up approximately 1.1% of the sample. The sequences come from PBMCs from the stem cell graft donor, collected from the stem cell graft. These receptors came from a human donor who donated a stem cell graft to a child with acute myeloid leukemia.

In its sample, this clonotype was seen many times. The CDR3 protein is CASRLEGRTEAFF. The CDR3 bases are TGTGCCAGCAGGCTAGAAGGGAGGACTGAAGCTTTCTTT. This chain joins TRBV6-6 and TRBJ1-1; D gene unclear. Germline V gives CDR1 MNHNY, CDR2 SVGAGI (reference sequence). V lost 6 bases and J lost 5, with 13 bases in between. The CDR3 sequence is 13 residues long.

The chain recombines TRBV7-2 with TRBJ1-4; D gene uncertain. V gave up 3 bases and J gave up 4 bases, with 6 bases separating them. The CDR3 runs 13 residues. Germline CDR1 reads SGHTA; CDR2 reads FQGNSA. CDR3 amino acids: CASSLTYNEKLFF. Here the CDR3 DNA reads TGTGCCAGCAGCTTGACTTATAATGAAAAACTGTTTTTT. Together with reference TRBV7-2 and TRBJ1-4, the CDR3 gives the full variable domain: GAGVSQSPSNKVTEKGKDVELRCDPISGHTALYWYRQSLGQGLEFLIYFQGNSAPDKSGLPSDRFSAERTGGSVSTLTIQRTQQEDSAVYLCASSLTYNEKLFFGSGTQLSVL.

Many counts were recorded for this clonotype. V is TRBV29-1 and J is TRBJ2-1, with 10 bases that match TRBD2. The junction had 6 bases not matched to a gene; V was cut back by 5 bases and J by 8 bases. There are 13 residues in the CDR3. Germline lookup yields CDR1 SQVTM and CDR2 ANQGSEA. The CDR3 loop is CSVISSGGDEQFF. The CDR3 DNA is TGCAGCGTTATCTCTAGCGGGGGCGATGAGCAGTTCTTC.

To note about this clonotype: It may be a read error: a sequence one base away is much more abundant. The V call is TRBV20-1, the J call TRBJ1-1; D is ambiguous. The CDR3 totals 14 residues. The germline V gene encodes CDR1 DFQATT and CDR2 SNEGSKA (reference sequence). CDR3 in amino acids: CNARGSLMNTEAFF. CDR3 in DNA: TGCAATGCTAGAGGTAGTCTCATGAACACTGAAGCTTTCTTT.

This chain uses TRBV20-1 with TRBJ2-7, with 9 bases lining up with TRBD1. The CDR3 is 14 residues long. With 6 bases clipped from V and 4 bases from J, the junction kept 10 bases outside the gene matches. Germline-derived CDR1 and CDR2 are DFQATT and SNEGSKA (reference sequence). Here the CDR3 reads CSAPRRDRVYEQYF. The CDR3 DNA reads TGCAGTGCACCTCGTCGGGACAGGGTTTACGAGCAGTACTTC.

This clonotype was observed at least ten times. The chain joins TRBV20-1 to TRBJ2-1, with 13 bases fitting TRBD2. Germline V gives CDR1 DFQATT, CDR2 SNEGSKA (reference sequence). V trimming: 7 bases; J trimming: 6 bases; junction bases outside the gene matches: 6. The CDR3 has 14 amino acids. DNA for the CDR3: TGCAGTGTCCCCCGGACTAGCGGGGGCAATGAGCAGTTCTTC. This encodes CSVPRTSGGNEQFF.

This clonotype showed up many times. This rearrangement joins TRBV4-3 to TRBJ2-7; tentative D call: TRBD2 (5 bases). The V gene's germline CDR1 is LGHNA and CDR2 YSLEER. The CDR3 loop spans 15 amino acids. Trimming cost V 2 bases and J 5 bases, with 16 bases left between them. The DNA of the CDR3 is TGCGCCAGCAGCCAATACCCCCGGGGTAGCCACGAGCAGTACTTC. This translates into CASSQYPRGSHEQYF.

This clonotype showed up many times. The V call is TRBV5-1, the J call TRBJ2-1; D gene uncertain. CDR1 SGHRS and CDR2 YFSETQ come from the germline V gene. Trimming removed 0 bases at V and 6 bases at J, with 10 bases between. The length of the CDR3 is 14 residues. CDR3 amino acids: CASSLASPGNEQFF. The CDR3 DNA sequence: TGCGCCAGCAGCTTGGCGTCACCAGGCAATGAGCAGTTCTTC.

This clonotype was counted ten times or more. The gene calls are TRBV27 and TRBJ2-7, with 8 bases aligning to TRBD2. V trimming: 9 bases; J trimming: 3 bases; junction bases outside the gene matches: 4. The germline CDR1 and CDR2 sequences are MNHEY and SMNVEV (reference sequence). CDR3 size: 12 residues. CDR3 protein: CASVGGDYEQYF. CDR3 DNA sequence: TGTGCCAGTGTCGGGGGGGACTACGAGCAGTACTTC.

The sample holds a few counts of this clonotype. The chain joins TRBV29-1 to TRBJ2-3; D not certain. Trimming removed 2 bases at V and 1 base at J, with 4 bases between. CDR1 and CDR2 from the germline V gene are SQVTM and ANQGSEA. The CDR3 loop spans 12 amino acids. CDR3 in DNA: TGCAGCGTTGAACCCGGCACAGATACGCAGTATTTT. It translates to CSVEPGTDTQYF.

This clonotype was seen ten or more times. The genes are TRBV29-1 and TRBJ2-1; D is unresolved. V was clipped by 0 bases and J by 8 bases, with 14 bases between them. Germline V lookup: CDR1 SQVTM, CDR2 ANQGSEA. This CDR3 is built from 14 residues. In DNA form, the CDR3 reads TGCAGCGTTGAAGAGAAAGCCCTCAGCGATGAGCAGTTCTTC. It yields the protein CSVEEKALSDEQFF.

The CDR3 reads CASSLGGTMLYNEQFF. As DNA, the CDR3 is TGTGCCAGCAGCTTAGGGGGGACTATGCTATACAATGAGCAGTTCTTC. The V gene is TRBV11-2, the J gene TRBJ2-1, with 7 bases identical to TRBD2. In germline, CDR1 is SGHAT, CDR2 FQNNGV. Trimming cost V 1 base and J 4 bases; bases outside gene matches: 7. The CDR3 runs 16 residues.

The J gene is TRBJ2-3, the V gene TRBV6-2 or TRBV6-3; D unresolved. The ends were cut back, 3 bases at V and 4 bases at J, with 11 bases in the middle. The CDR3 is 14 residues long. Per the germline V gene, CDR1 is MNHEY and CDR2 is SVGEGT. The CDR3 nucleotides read TGTGCCAGCAGTTATACGGTGGCTTCAGATACGCAGTATTTT. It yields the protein CASSYTVASDTQYF.

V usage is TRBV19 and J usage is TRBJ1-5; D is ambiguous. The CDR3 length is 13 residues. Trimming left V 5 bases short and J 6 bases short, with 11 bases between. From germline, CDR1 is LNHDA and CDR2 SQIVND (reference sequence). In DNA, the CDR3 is TGTGCCAGTAGTCCCCGACATGGTCAGCCCCAGCATTTT. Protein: CASSPRHGQPQHF.

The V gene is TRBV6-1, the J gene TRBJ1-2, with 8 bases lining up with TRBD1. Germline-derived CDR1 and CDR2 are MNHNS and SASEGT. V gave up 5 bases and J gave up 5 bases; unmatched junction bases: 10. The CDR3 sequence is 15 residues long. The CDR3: CASSRGQAKDYGYTF. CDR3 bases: TGTGCCAGCAGTAGGGGACAGGCGAAGGATTATGGCTACACCTTC.

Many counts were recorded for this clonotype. The CDR3 region is CSVFGQGGRYGYTF. CDR3 sequence (DNA): TGCAGCGTCTTTGGACAGGGCGGACGCTATGGCTACACCTTC. The chain links TRBV29-1 to TRBJ1-2; TRBD1 aligns across 8 bases. V lost 6 bases and J lost 4; bases outside the gene matches: 10. The CDR3 consists of 14 residues. Germline V gene lookup returns CDR1 SQVTM and CDR2 ANQGSEA.

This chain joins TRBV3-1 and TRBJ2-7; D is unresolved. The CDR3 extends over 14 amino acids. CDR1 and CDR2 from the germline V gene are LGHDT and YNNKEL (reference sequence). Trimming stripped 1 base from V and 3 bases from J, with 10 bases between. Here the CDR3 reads CASSQGPLGYEQYV. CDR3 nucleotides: TGTGCCAGCAGCCAAGGCCCCCTCGGCTACGAGCAGTACGTC.

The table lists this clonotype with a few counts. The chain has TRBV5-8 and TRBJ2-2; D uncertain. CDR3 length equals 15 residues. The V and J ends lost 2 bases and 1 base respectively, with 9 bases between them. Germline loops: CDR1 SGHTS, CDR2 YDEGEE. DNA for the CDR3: TGTGCCAGCAGCTTAAATCAGATGAACACCGGGGAGCTGTTTTTT. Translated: CASSLNQMNTGELFF.